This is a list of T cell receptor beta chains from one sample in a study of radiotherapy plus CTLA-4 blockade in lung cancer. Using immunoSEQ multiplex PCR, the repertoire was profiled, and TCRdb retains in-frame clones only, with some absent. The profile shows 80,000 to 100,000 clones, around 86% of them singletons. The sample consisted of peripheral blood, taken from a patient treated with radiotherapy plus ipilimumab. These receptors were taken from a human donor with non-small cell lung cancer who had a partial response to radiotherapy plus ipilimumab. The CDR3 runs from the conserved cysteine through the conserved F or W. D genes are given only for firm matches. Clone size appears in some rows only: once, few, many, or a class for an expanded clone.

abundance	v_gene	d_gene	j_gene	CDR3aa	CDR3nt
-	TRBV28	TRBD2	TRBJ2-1	CASSAGGPYEQFF	TGTGCCAGCAGCGCGGGAGGGCCTTATGAGCAGTTCTTC
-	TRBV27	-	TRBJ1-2	CASSLRGVGYTF	TGTGCCAGCAGTTTGCGGGGCGTCGGCTACACCTTC
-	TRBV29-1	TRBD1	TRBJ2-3	CSVGTGEDTQYF	TGCAGCGTGGGGACAGGGGAGGATACGCAGTATTTT
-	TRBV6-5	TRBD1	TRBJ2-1	CASRFQGAQGFGQFF	TGTGCCAGCAGGTTCCAGGGGGCGCAGGGGTTTGGGCAGTTCTTC
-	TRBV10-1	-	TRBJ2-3	CASSPSRGADTQYF	TGCGCCAGCAGCCCGTCCAGGGGGGCAGATACGCAGTATTTT
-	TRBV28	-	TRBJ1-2	CASSRGGQLKGYTF	TGTGCCAGCAGCCGCGGGGGGCAGCTGAAAGGCTACACCTTC
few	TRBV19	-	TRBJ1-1	CASRTSGGSTEAFF	TGTGCCAGTAGGACATCGGGGGGAAGCACTGAAGCTTTCTTT
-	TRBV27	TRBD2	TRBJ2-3	CASSWGTRIATQYF	TGTGCCAGCAGTTGGGGGACTAGAATTGCTACGCAGTATTTT
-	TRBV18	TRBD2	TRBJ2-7	CASSATSGIYEQYF	TGTGCCAGCTCAGCGACTAGCGGGATATACGAGCAGTACTTC
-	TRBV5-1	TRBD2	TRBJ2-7	CASSLEGASGGAPDYF	TGCGCCAGCAGCTTGGAGGGTGCTAGCGGAGGGGCCCCTGACTACTTC
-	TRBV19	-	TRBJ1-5	CASSIARGGQPQHF	TGTGCCAGTAGTATAGCAAGGGGCGGTCAGCCCCAGCATTTT
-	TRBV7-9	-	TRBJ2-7	CASSLARMGEQYF	TGTGCCAGCAGCTTAGCGCGGATGGGCGAGCAGTACTTC
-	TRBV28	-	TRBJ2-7	CASSLDRLSGAAEQYF	TGTGCCAGCAGTTTAGACCGGCTATCCGGAGCCGCCGAGCAGTACTTC
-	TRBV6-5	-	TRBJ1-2	CASSYTSGAAIGGYTF	TGTGCCAGCAGTTACACGTCAGGGGCCGCCATAGGGGGCTACACCTTC
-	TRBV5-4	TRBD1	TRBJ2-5	CASSAGTAETQYF	TGTGCCAGCAGCGCCGGGACAGCGGAGACCCAGTACTTC
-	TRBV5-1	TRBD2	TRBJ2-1	CASSSRTSGRAYNEQFF	TGCGCCAGCAGCTCTCGGACTAGCGGGAGGGCCTACAATGAGCAGTTCTTC
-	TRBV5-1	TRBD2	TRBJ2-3	CASSLAGGPDTQYF	TGCGCCAGCAGCTTGGCGGGAGGGCCAGATACGCAGTATTTT
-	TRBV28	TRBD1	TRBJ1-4	CASSFAGTANEKLFF	TGTGCCAGCAGCTTTGCCGGGACAGCTAATGAAAAACTGTTTTTT
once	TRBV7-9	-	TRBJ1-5	CASSPPGGGGQPQHF	TGTGCCAGCAGCCCCCCTGGTGGGGGAGGGCAGCCCCAGCATTTT
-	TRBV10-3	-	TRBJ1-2	CAISVGQNYGYTF	TGTGCCATCAGTGTGGGGCAGAACTATGGCTACACCTTC
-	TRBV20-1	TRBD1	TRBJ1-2	CSAGQGGSYTF	TGCAGTGCAGGACAGGGGGGTAGCTACACCTTC
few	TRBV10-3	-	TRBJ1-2	CAISAGLDGYTF	TGTGCCATCAGTGCAGGGTTGGATGGCTACACCTTC